Listed here are 13 T cell receptor beta chains from one sample, sequenced in a study of T cells in tumors after PD-1 blockade. TCRdb's table, derived via immunoSEQ multiplex PCR, lists solely in-frame clones and lacks some. The sample includes 7,900 or so clones, 62% of them seen just once. Time point reported: second of two post-therapy site-matched biopsies approximately 2 months apart. Here the sequenced sample was tumor tissue, taken after anti-PD-1 treatment. The receptors derive from a human donor with basal cell carcinoma.

The table lists this clone with a few counts. The rearrangement joins TRBV6-6 to TRBJ2-5; maybe TRBD1 (5 bases). The CDR3 sequence is 13 residues long. The V gene lost 0 bases and the J gene lost 9 bases, with 11 bases spanning the gap. Germline V gene data show CDR1 as MNHNY and CDR2 as SVGAGI (reference sequence). In DNA, the CDR3 is TGTGCCAGCAGTTACTCGATTGGGGCGGCCCAGTACTTC. As protein: CASSYSIGAAQYF.

The rearrangement uses TRBV10-2 and TRBJ2-6; 7 positions match TRBD1. CDR1 is WSHSY and CDR2 is SAAADI in the germline V gene. This CDR3 is 17 amino acids long. V gave up 6 bases and J gave up 0 bases; unmatched junction bases: 8. In nucleotides, the CDR3 is TGCGCCAGCAGGACGGGACAGTACTACTCTGGGGCCAACGTCCTGACTTTC. Translated, it gives CASRTGQYYSGANVLTF.

The gene calls are TRBV4-1 and TRBJ2-5; 11 nucleotides align to TRBD2. Trimming removed 4 bases from V and 2 bases from J; junction bases left unmatched: 6. The V gene's germline CDR1 is MGHRA and CDR2 YSYEKL. The CDR3 runs 16 residues. DNA for the CDR3: TGCGCCAGCAGCCTTCGTAGCGGGGGGGGTCAAGAGACCCAGTACTTC. Translating it yields CASSLRSGGGQETQYF.

The chain couples TRBV7-2 to TRBJ2-7; 7 bases are a match to TRBD2. This CDR3 has 14 amino acids. Trimming at V came to 0 bases and at J to 1 base, leaving 0 bases not matched to a gene. The V gene's germline CDR1 is SGHTA and CDR2 FQGNSA. CDR3 nucleotides: TGTGCCAGCAGCTTAGCGGGGGGGTCCTACGAGCAGTACTTC. As protein: CASSLAGGSYEQYF.

The chain is built from TRBV7-9 and TRBJ1-1, with 7 bases lining up with TRBD1. V lost 2 bases to trimming and J lost 7 bases; unmatched junction nucleotides: 4. The CDR3 has 13 residues. In germline, CDR1 is SEHNR, CDR2 FQNEAQ (reference sequence). The CDR3 protein is CASSLMRQGEAFF. CDR3 DNA sequence: TGTGCCAGCAGCTTAATGAGACAGGGTGAAGCTTTCTTT.

This clone has a handful of counts. The V and J genes are TRBV6-5 and TRBJ2-3; 9 bases are shared with TRBD2. The CDR3 length is 15 residues. J lost 0 bases, V lost 4 bases, and 2 bases had no gene match. The V gene's germline CDR1 is MNHEY and CDR2 SVGAGI. Here the CDR3 reads CASSSTSGSTDTQYF. The DNA of the CDR3 is TGTGCCAGCAGTTCGACTAGCGGCAGCACAGATACGCAGTATTTT.

By frequency in the sample, this clone is medium-sized. This chain uses TRBV18 with TRBJ2-7; 7 bases match TRBD1. Unmatched junction bases numbered 5, after V lost 2 bases and J lost 4 bases. The CDR3 extends over 14 amino acids. The germline gives CDR1 KGHSH, CDR2 LQKENI. CDR3 region: CASSPDRAVYEQYF. The CDR3 DNA is TGTGCCAGCTCACCAGACAGGGCCGTATACGAGCAGTACTTC. Complete variable domain (other parts from reference TRBV18 and TRBJ2-7): NAGVMQNPRHLVRRRGQEARLRCSPMKGHSHVYWYRQLPEEGLKFMVYLQKENIIDESGMPKERFSAEFPKEGPSILRIQQVVRGDSAAYFCASSPDRAVYEQYFGPGTRLTVT.

This chain joins TRBV4-1 and TRBJ1-5; TRBD1 agrees at 8 bases. CDR1 and CDR2 from the germline V gene are MGHRA and YSYEKL. This CDR3 has 15 amino acids. With 2 bases clipped from V and 5 bases from J, the junction kept 5 bases outside the gene matches. The CDR3 DNA is TGCGCCAGCAGCCAAACCGTACAGGGGGATCAGCCCCAGCATTTT. Residues: CASSQTVQGDQPQHF.

This rearrangement joins TRBV7-9 to TRBJ2-6; TRBD1 aligns across 7 bases. CDR1 is SEHNR and CDR2 is FQNEAQ in the germline V gene (reference sequence). V was pared by 5 bases and J by 4 bases, with 5 bases of the junction left unmatched. This CDR3 spans 15 amino acids. The CDR3 nucleotides are TGTGCCAGCAGCCCGACAGGGAACGGGGCCAACGTCCTGACTTTC. It codes for CASSPTGNGANVLTF.

Sample share makes this clone medium-sized. The chain combines TRBV29-1 with TRBJ2-5; D gene ambiguous. The germline V gene has CDR1 SQVTM and CDR2 ANQGSEA. The length of the CDR3 is 12 residues. V was cut by 5 bases and J by 2 bases, with 9 bases left in between. The CDR3 region is CSVKGTQETQYF. CDR3 coding DNA: TGCAGCGTTAAGGGTACTCAAGAGACCCAGTACTTC.

This clone was seen a handful of times. This chain connects TRBV19 to TRBJ2-2; a possible D gene is TRBD2 (5 bases). Deletions cut 3 bases from V and 0 bases from J, with 11 bases between. There are 16 residues in the CDR3. CDR1 is LNHDA and CDR2 is SQIVND in the germline V gene (reference sequence). CDR3 residues: CASSMRVSANTGELFF. DNA of the CDR3: TGTGCCAGTAGTATGAGGGTGTCTGCGAACACCGGGGAGCTGTTTTTT.

This clone was counted once. The chain joins TRBV12-5 to TRBJ1-5; a weak D match, TRBD1 (5 bases). The CDR3 totals 17 residues. V lost 0 bases to trimming and J lost 2 bases, with 14 bases between them. Per germline, CDR1 LGHNT and CDR2 FRNRAP. The CDR3: CASGLVLFQGRNQPQHF. CDR3 nucleotide sequence: TGTGCTAGTGGTTTGGTACTCTTCCAGGGACGCAATCAGCCCCAGCATTTT.

The chain combines TRBV7-8 with TRBJ2-1; 11 bases match TRBD2. The CDR3 runs to 16 residues. Trimming at V came to 5 bases and at J to 4 bases, leaving 7 bases not matched to a gene. CDR1 SGHVS and CDR2 FQNEAQ come from the germline V gene. The CDR3 bases are TGTGCCAGCAGCACCCCGACTAGCGGGGCTTACAATGAGCAGTTCTTC. Amino acids: CASSTPTSGAYNEQFF.